The clone carrying this T cell receptor (beta chain) was seen only a few times. What it binds is unknown. TCRbeta library construction was performed incorporating unique molecular identifiers. TCRdb reprocessed the PCR reads with MiXCR, giving one entry per CDR3 protein. The sample shows about 400,000 distinct CDR3 sequences, about a sixth of them seen only once. The sample comes from a study of T-cell reconstitution after alpha-beta-depleted transplantation in children. Study conclusions and caveats: About two months after transplant, alpha-beta T cells reportedly came from several hundred expanded graft clones. For some patients, TCRbeta diversity was high at day 60 because of recipient T cells and thymic progenitors that survived.

The CDR3 contains 16 residues. Germline V gene data show CDR1 as KGHSH and CDR2 as LQKENI. V dropped 4 bases and J dropped 4; count of bases not matched to a gene: 6. The origin of this receptor is a boy under three years old who had a stem cell transplant for Wiskott-Aldrich syndrome, so the T cells may come from the graft donor. The starting material was PBMCs, mostly from graft donor cells, obtained 360 days after TCRalphabeta/CD19-depleted stem cell transplant. V gene TRBV18 combines with J gene TRBJ2-5, with 13 bases lining up with TRBD2. CDR3 loop: CASSRGLAGSTETQYF. CDR3 DNA sequence: TGTGCCAGCTCACGGGGACTAGCGGGATCAACAGAGACCCAGTACTTC.